This T cell receptor (beta chain) emerged from a study of OX40 agonist ivuxolimab in advanced cancers. As for the study more broadly: The costimulatory receptor OX40 (CD134) was targeted by ivuxolimab, a fully human IgG2 agonistic monoclonal antibody. Intravenous ivuxolimab was administered to patients every 2 weeks at six dose levels: 0.01, 0.1, 0.3, 1.5, 3 and 10 mg/kg. Of the roughly 50 dose-escalation patients, hepatocellular carcinoma was present in approximately 20, melanoma in around 15, renal cell carcinoma in 9 and head and neck cancer in 9. The dose-escalation cohort was roughly 80% male with a mean age of approximately 60 years, ranging from roughly 20 to 80. Prior anti-PD-1, anti-PD-L1 or anti-CTLA-4 therapy was permitted, and approximately 41% of dose-escalation patients had received checkpoint inhibitors. Partial responses were achieved by three dose-escalation patients, of whom one had hepatocellular carcinoma and two had cutaneous melanoma. Peripheral TCRbeta sequencing aimed to test whether ivuxolimab altered TCR sequence diversity and caused clonal T-cell expansion. The monotherapy dose-escalation portion (N of about 49 patients) of the phase I ivuxolimab trial is reported in the paper.

Including cysteine and phenylalanine, the CDR3 has 16 amino acids. Only the CDR3 region is kept as DNA, spanning 48 bases read in frame from base 1. CDR1 and CDR2 were assigned from the germline V gene (reference sequence) as SEHNR and FQNEAQ. V was cut back by 5 bases and J by 3 bases, leaving a gap of 19 bases between them. Overall study outcomes, separate from this receptor: The antigen specificity of the clonally expanded peripheral T cells was not determined. After ivuxolimab, expanded clones were on average more numerous among CD8+ T cells than among CD4+ T cells. Low levels of normalized T-cell clonal expansion were also seen in some patients who did not respond. At doses of 0.1 to 3.0 mg/kg, clonal expansion of both CD4+ and CD8+ T cells in blood was seen between baseline and week 6. In the 0.1-3.0 mg/kg groups, partial responders had among the lowest normalized peripheral clonal expansion, particularly in CD8+ T cells.

The count of this clone is one. The clone's antigen remains unknown. Base qualities were left out, and no much larger clone turns up one base away. Patients with autoimmune disease history or receiving systemic immunosuppression were excluded from the trial. Peripheral blood for TCR sequencing was drawn from every dose cohort at baseline, at cycle 4 day 1 and at cycle 7 day 1. Samples came from an open-label, multicenter, first-in-human phase I dose-escalation trial of ivuxolimab. Adults with locally advanced or metastatic melanoma, renal cell, hepatocellular, or head and neck squamous cell carcinoma were enrolled in the trial. CD4+ and CD8+ T cells were sorted separately from peripheral blood before TCR sequencing. To sequence the TCRbeta CDR3 region, genomic DNA was isolated from the sorted cells. The immunoSEQ Assay was used for sequencing of TCRbeta CDR3 regions. TCRdb took over this immuneACCESS table, retaining in-frame rearrangements with V and J assigned. Such tables are incomplete; in checked studies, under half of the missing clones stem from an unresolved V gene, and the remainder is unexplained. The sample data list approximately 70,000 clones, and approximately 90% of these were observed just once. The ten biggest clones cover 0.4% to 0.5% of the sample.

The sample consisted of CD4+ or CD8+ T cells sorted from blood, taken in a trial of the OX40 agonist ivuxolimab. This sequence originates from an adult with an advanced solid tumor such as melanoma, head and neck, liver or kidney cancer. Rearrangement joined TRBV7-9 to TRBJ2-5; the D region possibly corresponds to TRBD2 (5 bases align). The CDR3 protein is CASSPEGRLQKETQYF. The nucleotides are TGTGCCAGCAGCCCAGAAGGGAGACTACAGAAAGAGACCCAGTACTTC.